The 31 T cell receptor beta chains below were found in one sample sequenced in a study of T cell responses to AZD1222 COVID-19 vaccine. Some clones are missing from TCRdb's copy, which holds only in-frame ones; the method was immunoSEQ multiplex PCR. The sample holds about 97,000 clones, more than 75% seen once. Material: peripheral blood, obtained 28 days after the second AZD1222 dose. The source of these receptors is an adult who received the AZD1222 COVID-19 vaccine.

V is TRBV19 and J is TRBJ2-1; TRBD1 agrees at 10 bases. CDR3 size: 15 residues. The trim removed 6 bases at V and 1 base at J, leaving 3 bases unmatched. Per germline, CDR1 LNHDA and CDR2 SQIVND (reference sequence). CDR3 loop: CASSPDRGSYNEQFF. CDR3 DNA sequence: TGTGCCAGTAGCCCGGACAGGGGGTCCTACAATGAGCAGTTCTTC.

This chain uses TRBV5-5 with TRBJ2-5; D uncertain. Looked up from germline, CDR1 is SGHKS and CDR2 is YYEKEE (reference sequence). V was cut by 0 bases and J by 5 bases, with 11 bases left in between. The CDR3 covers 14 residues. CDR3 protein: CASSLGLAVETQYF. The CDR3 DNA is TGTGCCAGCAGCTTGGGTCTGGCGGTGGAGACCCAGTACTTC.

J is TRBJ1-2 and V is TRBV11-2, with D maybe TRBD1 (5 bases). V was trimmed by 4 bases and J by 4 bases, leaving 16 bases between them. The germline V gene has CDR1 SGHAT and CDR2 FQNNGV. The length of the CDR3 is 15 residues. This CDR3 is CASSSPRQTTYGYTF. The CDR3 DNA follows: TGTGCCAGCAGCTCACCCCGACAGACGACCTATGGCTACACCTTC. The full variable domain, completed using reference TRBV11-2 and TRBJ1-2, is EAGVAQSPRYKIIEKRQSVAFWCNPISGHATLYWYQQILGQGPKLLIQFQNNGVVDDSQLPKDRFSAERLKGVDSTLKIQPAKLEDSAVYLCASSSPRQTTYGYTFGSGTRLTVV.

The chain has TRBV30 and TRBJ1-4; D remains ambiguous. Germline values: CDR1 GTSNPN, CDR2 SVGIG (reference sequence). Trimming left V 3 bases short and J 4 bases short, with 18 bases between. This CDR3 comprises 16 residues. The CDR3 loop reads CAWRPFRRELNEKLFF. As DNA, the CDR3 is TGTGCCTGGAGGCCCTTTCGACGCGAGCTTAATGAAAAACTGTTTTTT.

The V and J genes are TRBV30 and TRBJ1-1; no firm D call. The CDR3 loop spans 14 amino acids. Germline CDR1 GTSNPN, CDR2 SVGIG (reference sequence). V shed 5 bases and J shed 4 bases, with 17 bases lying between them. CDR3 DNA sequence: TGTGCCTGGGGAGGGATCAGGTTGGTCACTGAAGCTTTCTTT. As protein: CAWGGIRLVTEAFF.

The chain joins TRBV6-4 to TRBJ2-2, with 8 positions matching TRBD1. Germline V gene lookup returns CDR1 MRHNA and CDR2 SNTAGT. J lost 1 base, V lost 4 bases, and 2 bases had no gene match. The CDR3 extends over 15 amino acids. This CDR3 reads CASSVGTGNTGELFF. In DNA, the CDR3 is TGTGCCAGCAGTGTCGGGACAGGGAACACCGGGGAGCTGTTTTTT.

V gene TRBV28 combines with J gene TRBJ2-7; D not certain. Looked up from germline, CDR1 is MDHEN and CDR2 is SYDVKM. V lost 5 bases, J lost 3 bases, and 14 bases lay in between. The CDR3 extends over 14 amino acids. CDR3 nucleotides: TGTGCCAGCAGTGGTCCCCCCGACGGCTACGAGCAGTACTTC. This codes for CASSGPPDGYEQYF.

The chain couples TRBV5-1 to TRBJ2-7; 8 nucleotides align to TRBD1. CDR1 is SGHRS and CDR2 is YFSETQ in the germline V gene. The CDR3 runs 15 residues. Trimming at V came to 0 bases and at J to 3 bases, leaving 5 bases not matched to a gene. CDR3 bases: TGCGCCAGCAGCTTGGGGCAGGGGGCAAGCTACGAGCAGTACTTC. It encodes CASSLGQGASYEQYF.

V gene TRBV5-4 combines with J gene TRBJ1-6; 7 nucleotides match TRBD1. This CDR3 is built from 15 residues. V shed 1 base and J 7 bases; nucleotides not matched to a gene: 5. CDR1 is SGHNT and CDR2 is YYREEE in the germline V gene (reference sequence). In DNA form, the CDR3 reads TGTGCCAGCAGCTTGTTACAGGGGTTAAATTCACCCCTCCACTTT. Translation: CASSLLQGLNSPLHF.

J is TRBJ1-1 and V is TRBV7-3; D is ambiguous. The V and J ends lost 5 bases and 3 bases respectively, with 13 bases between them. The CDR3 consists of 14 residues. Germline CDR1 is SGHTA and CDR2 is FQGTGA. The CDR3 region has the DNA TGTGCCAGCAGCCTTATGGGCGGGTACACTGAAGCTTTCTTT. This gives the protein CASSLMGGYTEAFF.

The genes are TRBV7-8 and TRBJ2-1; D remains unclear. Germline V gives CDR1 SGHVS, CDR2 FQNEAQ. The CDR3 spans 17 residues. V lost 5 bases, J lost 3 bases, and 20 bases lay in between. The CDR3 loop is CASSQEAGRVGYNEQFF. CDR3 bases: TGTGCCAGCAGCCAAGAGGCTGGTAGGGTCGGCTACAATGAGCAGTTCTTC.

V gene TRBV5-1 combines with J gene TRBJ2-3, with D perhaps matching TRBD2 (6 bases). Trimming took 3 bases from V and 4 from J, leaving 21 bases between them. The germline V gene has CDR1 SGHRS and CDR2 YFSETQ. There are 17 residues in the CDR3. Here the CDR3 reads CASSYRPRTGDSDTQYF. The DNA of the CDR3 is TGCGCCAGCAGCTACCGGCCGAGGACGGGAGACTCAGATACGCAGTATTTT. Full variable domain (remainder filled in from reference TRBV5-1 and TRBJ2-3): KAGVTQTPRYLIKTRGQQVTLSCSPISGHRSVSWYQQTPGQGLQFLFEYFSETQRNKGNFPGRFSGRQFSNSRSEMNVSTLELGDSALYLCASSYRPRTGDSDTQYFGPGTRLTVL.

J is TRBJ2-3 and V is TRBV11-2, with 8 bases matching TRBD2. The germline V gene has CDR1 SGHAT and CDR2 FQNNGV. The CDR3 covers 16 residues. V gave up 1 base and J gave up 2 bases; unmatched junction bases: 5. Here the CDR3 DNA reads TGTGCCAGCAGCTTAGTCAGGCGGGGGGTCACAGATACGCAGTATTTT. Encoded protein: CASSLVRRGVTDTQYF. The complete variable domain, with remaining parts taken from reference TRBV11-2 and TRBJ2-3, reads EAGVAQSPRYKIIEKRQSVAFWCNPISGHATLYWYQQILGQGPKLLIQFQNNGVVDDSQLPKDRFSAERLKGVDSTLKIQPAKLEDSAVYLCASSLVRRGVTDTQYFGPGTRLTVL.

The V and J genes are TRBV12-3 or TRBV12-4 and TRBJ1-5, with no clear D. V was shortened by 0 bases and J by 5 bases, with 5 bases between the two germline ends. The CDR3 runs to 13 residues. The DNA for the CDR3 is TGTGCCAGCAGTTTAGCAATACATCAGCCCCAGCATTTT. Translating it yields CASSLAIHQPQHF.

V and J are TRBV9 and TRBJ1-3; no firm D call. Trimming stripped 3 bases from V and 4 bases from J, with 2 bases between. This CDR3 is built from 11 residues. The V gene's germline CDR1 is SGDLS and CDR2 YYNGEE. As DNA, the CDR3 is TGTGCCAGCAGCGGGGGAAACACCATATATTTT. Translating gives CASSGGNTIYF.

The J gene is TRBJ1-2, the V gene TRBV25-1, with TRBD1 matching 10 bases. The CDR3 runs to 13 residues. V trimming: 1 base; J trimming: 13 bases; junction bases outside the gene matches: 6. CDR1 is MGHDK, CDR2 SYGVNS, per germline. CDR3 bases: TGTGCCAGCAGTGAATTTGGGACAGGGGTTGGCACCTTC. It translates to CASSEFGTGVGTF.

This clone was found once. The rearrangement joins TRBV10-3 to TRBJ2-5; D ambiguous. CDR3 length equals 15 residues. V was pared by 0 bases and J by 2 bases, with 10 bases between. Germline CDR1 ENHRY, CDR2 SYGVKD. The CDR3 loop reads CAISESPKPQETQYF. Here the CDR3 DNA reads TGTGCCATCAGTGAGTCGCCGAAGCCACAAGAGACCCAGTACTTC.

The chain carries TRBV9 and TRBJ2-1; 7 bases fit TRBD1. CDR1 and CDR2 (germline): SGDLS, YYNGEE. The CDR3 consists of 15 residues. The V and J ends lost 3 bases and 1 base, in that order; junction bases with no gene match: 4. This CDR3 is CASSEGGKSYNEQFF. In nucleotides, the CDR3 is TGTGCCAGCAGCGAAGGGGGCAAATCCTACAATGAGCAGTTCTTC.

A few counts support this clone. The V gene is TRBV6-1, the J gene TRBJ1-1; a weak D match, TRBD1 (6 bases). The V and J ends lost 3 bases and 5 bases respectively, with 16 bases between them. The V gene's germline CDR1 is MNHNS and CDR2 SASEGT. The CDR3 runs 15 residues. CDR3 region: CASSEDGGGVTEAFF. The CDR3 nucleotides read TGTGCCAGCAGTGAGGATGGGGGGGGCGTAACTGAAGCTTTCTTT.

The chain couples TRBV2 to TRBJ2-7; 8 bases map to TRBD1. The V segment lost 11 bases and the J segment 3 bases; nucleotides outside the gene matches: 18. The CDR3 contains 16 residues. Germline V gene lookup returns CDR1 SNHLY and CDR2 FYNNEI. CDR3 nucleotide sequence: TGTGCCGGTCGTAGTGGGTTAGGGACAGGAGTCTACGAGCAGTACTTC. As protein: CAGRSGLGTGVYEQYF.

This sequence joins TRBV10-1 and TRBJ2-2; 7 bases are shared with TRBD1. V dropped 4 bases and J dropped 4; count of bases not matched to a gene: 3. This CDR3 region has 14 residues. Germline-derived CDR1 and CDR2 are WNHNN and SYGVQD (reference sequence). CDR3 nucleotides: TGCGCCAGCAGTGGTCAGGGGGTCACCGGGGAGCTGTTTTTT. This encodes CASSGQGVTGELFF.

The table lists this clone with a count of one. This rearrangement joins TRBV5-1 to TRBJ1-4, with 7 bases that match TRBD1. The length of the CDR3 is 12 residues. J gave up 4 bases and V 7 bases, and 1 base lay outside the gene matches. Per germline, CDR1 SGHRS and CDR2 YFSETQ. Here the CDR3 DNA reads TGCGCCAGCCGGGACAGTAATGAAAAACTGTTTTTT. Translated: CASRDSNEKLFF.

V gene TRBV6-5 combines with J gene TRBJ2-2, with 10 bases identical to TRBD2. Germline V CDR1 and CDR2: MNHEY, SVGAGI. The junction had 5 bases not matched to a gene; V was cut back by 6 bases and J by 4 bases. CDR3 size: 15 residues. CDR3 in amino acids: CASSQAGGPTGELFF. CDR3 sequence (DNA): TGTGCCAGCAGCCAAGCGGGAGGGCCCACCGGGGAGCTGTTTTTT.

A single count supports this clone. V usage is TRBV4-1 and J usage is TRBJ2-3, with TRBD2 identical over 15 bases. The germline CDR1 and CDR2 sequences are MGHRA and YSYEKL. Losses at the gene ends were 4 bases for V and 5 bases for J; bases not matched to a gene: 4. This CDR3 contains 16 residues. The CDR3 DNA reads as TGCGCCAGCAGCCTACGGACTAGCGGGGGGGGAGATACGCAGTATTTT. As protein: CASSLRTSGGGDTQYF.

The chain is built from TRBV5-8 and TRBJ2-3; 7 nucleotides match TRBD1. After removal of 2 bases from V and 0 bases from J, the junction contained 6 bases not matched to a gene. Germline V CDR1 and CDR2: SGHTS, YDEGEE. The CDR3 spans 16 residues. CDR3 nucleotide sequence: TGTGCCAGCAGCTTCTACAGGGGCCCTAGCACAGATACGCAGTATTTT. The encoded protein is CASSFYRGPSTDTQYF.

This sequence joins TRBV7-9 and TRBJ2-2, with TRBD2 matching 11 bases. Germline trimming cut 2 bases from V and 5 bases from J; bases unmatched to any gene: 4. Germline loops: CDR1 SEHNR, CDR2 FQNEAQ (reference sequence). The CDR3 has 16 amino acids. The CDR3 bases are TGTGCCAGCAGCTTAAGACTAGCGGGGCATACCGGGGAGCTGTTTTTT. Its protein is CASSLRLAGHTGELFF.

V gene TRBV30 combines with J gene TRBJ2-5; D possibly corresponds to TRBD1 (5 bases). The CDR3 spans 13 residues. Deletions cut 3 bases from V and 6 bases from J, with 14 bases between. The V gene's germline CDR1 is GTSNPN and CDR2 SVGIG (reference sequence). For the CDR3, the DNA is TGTGCCTGGAGACCGGCGACAGTGAAGACCCAGTACTTC. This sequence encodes CAWRPATVKTQYF.

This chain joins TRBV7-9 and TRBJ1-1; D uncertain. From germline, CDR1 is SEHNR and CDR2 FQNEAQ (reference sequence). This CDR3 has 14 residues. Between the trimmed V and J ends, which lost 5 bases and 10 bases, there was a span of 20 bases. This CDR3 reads CASSHPGPPSGAFF. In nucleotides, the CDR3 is TGTGCCAGCAGCCATCCGGGCCCTCCCTCTGGAGCTTTCTTT. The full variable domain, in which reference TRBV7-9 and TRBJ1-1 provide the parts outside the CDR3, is DTGVSQNPRHKITKRGQNVTFRCDPISEHNRLYWYRQTLGQGPEFLTYFQNEAQLEKSRLLSDRFSAERPKGSFSTLEIQRTEQGDSAMYLCASSHPGPPSGAFFGQGTRLTVV.

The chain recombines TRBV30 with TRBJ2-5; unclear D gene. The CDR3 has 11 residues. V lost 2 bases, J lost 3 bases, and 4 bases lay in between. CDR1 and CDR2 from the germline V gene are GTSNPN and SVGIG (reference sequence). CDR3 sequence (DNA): TGTGCCTGGAGTCATAAAGAGACCCAGTACTTC. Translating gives CAWSHKETQYF. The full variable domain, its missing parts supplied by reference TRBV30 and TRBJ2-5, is SQTIHQWPATLVQPVGSPLSLECTVEGTSNPNLYWYRQAAGRGLQLLFYSVGIGQISSEVPQNLSASRPQDRQFILSSKKLLLSDSGFYLCAWSHKETQYFGPGTRLLVL.

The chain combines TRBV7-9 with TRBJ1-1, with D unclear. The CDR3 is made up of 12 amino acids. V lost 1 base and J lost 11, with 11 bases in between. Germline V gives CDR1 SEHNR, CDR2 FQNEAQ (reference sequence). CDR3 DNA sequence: TGTGCCAGCAGCTTAGACAGCGCCTCGGCTTTCTTT. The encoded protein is CASSLDSASAFF.

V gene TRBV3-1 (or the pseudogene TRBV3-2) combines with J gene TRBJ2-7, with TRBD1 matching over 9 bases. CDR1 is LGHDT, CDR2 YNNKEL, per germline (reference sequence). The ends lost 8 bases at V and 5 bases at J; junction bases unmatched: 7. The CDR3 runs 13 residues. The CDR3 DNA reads TGTGCCAGCGGCGTTACAGGGGGCGACGAGCAGTACTTC. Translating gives CASGVTGGDEQYF.